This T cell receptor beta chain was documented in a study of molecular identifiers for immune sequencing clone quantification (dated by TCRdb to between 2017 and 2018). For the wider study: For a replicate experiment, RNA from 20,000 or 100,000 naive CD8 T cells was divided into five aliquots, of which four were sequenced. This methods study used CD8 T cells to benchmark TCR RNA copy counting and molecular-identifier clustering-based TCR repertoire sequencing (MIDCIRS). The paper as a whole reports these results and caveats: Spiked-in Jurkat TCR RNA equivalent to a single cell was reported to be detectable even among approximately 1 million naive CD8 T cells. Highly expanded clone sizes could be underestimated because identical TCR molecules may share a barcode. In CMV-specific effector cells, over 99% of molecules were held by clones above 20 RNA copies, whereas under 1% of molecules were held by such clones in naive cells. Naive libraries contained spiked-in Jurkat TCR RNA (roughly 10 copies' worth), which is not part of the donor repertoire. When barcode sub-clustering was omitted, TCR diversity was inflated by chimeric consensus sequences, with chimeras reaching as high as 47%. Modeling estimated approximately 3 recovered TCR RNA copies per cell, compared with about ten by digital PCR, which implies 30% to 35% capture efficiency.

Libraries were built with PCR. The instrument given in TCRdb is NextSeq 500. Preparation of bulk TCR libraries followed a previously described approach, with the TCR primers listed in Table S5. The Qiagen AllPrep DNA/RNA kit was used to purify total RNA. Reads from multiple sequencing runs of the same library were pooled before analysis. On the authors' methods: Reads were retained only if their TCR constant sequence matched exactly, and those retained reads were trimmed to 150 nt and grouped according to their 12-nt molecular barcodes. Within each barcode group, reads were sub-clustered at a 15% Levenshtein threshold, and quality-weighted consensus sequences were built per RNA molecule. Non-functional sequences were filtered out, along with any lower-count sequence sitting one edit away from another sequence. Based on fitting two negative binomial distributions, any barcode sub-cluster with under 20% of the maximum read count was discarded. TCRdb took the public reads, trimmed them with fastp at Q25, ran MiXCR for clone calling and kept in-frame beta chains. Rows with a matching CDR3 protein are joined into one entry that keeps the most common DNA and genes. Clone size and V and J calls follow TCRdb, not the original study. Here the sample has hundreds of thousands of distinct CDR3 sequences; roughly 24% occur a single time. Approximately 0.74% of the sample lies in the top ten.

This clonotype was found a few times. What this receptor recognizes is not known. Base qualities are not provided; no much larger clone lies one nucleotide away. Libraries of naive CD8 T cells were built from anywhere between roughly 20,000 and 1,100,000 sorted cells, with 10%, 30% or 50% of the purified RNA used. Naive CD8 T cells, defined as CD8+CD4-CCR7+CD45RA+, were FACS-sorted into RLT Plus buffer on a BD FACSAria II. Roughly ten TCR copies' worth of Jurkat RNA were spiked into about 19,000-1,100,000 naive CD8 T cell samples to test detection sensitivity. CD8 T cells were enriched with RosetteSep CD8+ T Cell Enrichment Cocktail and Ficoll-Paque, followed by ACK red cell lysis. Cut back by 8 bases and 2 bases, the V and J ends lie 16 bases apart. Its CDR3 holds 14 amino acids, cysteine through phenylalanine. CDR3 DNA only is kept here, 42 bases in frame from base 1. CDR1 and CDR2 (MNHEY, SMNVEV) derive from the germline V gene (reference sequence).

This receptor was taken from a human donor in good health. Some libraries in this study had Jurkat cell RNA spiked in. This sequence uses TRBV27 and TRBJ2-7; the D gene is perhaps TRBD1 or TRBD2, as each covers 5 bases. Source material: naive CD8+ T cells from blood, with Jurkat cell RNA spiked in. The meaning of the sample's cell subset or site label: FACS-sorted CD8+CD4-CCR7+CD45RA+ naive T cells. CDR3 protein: CASSAGLGAYEQYF. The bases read TGTGCCAGCTCGGCAGGGTTGGGAGCCTACGAGCAGTACTTC.